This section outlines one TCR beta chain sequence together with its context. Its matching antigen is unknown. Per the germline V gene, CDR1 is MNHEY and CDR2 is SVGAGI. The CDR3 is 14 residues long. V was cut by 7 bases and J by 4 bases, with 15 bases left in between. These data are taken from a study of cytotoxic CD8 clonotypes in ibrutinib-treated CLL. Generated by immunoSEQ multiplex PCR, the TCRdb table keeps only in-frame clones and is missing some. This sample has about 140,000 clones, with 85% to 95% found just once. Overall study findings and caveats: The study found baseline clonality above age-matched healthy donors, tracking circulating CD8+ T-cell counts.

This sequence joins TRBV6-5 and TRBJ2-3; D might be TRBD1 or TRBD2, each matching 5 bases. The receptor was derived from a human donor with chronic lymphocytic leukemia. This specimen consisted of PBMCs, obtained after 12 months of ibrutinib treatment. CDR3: CASTPGTPPDTQYF. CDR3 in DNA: TGTGCCAGCACTCCCGGGACCCCGCCAGATACGCAGTATTTT.